One sample yielded the 14 T cell receptor beta chains listed below, sequenced in a study of T cells after yellow fever vaccination. TCRdb re-analysed the 5' RACE reads in MiXCR, keeping a single row per CDR3 protein. This table holds about 340,000 distinct CDR3 sequences, around 4.1% found once. The specimen was PBMCs, collected 5 days after the yellow fever booster vaccination. Receptors were obtained from a man between 18 and 29 years old who received the YFV17D yellow fever vaccine.

This clonotype was seen a few times. The chain recombines TRBV7-9 with TRBJ1-2; D is uncertain. Trimming pared 5 bases from V and 2 bases from J, leaving 18 bases between. The CDR3 extends over 16 amino acids. Germline V gene sequence: CDR1 SEHNR, CDR2 FQNEAQ (reference sequence). This CDR3 reads CASSTGSEYSNYGYTF. Here the CDR3 DNA reads TGTGCCAGCAGCACCGGCTCGGAGTACAGCAACTATGGCTACACCTTC.

This clonotype showed up just a few times. V usage is TRBV20-1 and J usage is TRBJ2-5, with D tentatively TRBD2 (6 bases). The V end lost 6 bases, the J end lost 2 bases, and 16 bases lay between the germline ends. Germline CDR1 reads DFQATT; CDR2 reads SNEGSKA (reference sequence). The CDR3 has 14 amino acids. The CDR3 sequence is CSAIKPGVQETQYF. In DNA, the CDR3 is TGCAGTGCCATAAAGCCGGGAGTACAAGAGACCCAGTACTTC.

This clonotype was found a few times. The chain carries TRBV12-3 or TRBV12-4 and TRBJ1-2; D call uncertain. The V end lost 4 bases, the J end lost 4 bases, and 10 bases lay between the germline ends. This CDR3 has 13 amino acids. The CDR3 sequence is CASSSTISYGYTF. CDR3 nucleotides: TGTGCCAGCAGTTCAACTATTTCCTATGGCTACACCTTC.

The chain carries TRBV19 and TRBJ2-2; 11 bases agree with TRBD1. V was clipped by 3 bases and J by 6 bases; unmatched bases: 0. There are 14 residues in the CDR3. The germline V gene has CDR1 LNHDA and CDR2 SQIVND (reference sequence). DNA of the CDR3: TGTGCCAGTAGTATGGGACAGGGGGCCGGGGAGCTGTTTTTT. It specifies CASSMGQGAGELFF.

J is TRBJ2-2 and V is TRBV1; TRBD1, as called in the table, went unchecked against the DNA. TRBV1 is classified as a pseudogene. The CDR3 contains 14 residues. The CDR3 DNA is TGCACCAGCAGTCCCGGGAGCCTAACCGGGGAGCTGTTTTTT. Encoded protein: CTSSPGSLTGELFF.

The V and J genes are TRBV5-1 and TRBJ1-1; D gene uncertain. CDR3 length: 14 residues. CDR1 and CDR2 (germline): SGHRS, YFSETQ. The V and J ends lost 4 bases and 0 bases respectively, with 10 bases between them. CDR3 in amino acids: CASSTRPMNTEAFF. The DNA of the CDR3 is TGCGCCAGCAGCACCAGACCTATGAACACTGAAGCTTTCTTT.

This clonotype was detected a few times. V and J are TRBV5-1 and TRBJ1-1; the match to TRBD1 covers 10 bases. The germline CDR1 and CDR2 sequences are SGHRS and YFSETQ. There are 13 residues in the CDR3. The junction had 2 bases not matched to a gene; V was cut back by 5 bases and J by 4 bases. The CDR3 sequence: CASRGQGGTEAFF. The CDR3 DNA is TGCGCCAGCAGAGGACAGGGGGGCACTGAAGCTTTCTTT.

This chain links TRBV6-1 with TRBJ2-7, with 8 bases identical to TRBD1. The CDR3 runs 14 residues. V was pared by 6 bases and J by 2 bases, with 6 bases of the junction left unmatched. CDR1 is MNHNS, CDR2 SASEGT, per germline. The CDR3 DNA sequence: TGTGCCAGCAGGTTGGACAGGGTTACCTACGAGCAGTACTTC. It specifies CASRLDRVTYEQYF.

The rearrangement joins TRBV6-6 to TRBJ2-3; TRBD2 matches 10 bases. J gave up 1 base and V 6 bases, and 4 bases lay outside the gene matches. The CDR3 is 15 amino acids. CDR1 and CDR2 (germline): MNHNY, SVGAGI (reference sequence). The CDR3 protein is CASRLAGGRTDTQYF. The CDR3 DNA is TGTGCCAGCAGGTTAGCGGGGGGACGCACAGATACGCAGTATTTT.

This clonotype has at least ten counts. The genes are TRBV20-1 and TRBJ2-3; D may be TRBD1 (6 bases). Trimming took off 3 bases at V and 2 bases at J, with 12 bases between the two ends. This CDR3 comprises 14 residues. Germline assignment: CDR1 DFQATT and CDR2 SNEGSKA (reference sequence). This chain's CDR3 is CSARRDTATDTQYF. Written as DNA, the CDR3 is TGCAGTGCTAGGAGGGACACGGCCACAGATACGCAGTATTTT.

This clonotype was picked up many times. The V and J genes are TRBV5-1 and TRBJ2-6; D is unclear. This CDR3 has 15 amino acids. The germline CDR1 and CDR2 sequences are SGHRS and YFSETQ. V shed 4 bases and J shed 1 base, with 9 bases lying between them. Here the CDR3 DNA reads TGCGCCAGCAGCAACGCCGTATCTGGGGCCAACGTCCTGACTTTC. It translates to CASSNAVSGANVLTF.

The rearrangement joins TRBV12-3 or TRBV12-4 to TRBJ1-6, with a tentative D call TRBD1 (6 bases). Trimming left V 3 bases short and J 5 bases short, with 11 bases between. CDR3 size: 15 residues. The CDR3: CASSFRTANNSPLHF. The DNA for the CDR3 is TGTGCCAGCAGTTTTCGGACAGCAAATAATTCACCCCTCCACTTT.

The chain carries TRBV12-3 or TRBV12-4 and TRBJ1-2; D gene unclear. The V and J ends lost 5 bases and 8 bases respectively, with 15 bases between them. The CDR3 is 13 residues long. CDR3 loop: CASSQTSSLGYTF. The CDR3 DNA follows: TGTGCCAGCAGTCAGACAAGTTCGCTGGGCTACACCTTC.

This clonotype was recorded at least ten times. This chain uses TRBV7-6 with TRBJ1-1, with a weak D call TRBD1 (5 bases). The CDR3 consists of 16 residues. Deletions cut 2 bases from V and 0 bases from J, with 13 bases between. Per germline, CDR1 SGHVS and CDR2 FNYEAQ. The CDR3 region is CASSLLGAVVNTEAFF. Written as DNA, the CDR3 is TGTGCCAGCAGCTTACTCGGGGCGGTAGTGAACACTGAAGCTTTCTTT.